The present T cell receptor beta chain was sequenced within a study of pediatric ulcerative colitis. The repertoire was sequenced with immunoSEQ multiplex PCR; TCRdb's copy has only in-frame clones and lacks some. This table has 15,000 to 20,000 clones, around 70% appearing once. Germline V gene data show CDR1 as SGHNT and CDR2 as YYREEE (reference sequence). V shed 1 base and J 3 bases; nucleotides not matched to a gene: 4. This CDR3 spans 16 amino acids. One to two pinch biopsies were taken from the rectum during colonoscopy. The specimen sequenced was gut tissue. This TCR derives from a girl between 10 and 17 years old with moderate ulcerative colitis. This chain joins TRBV5-4 and TRBJ2-7; TRBD2 matches 13 bases. This CDR3 is CASSLTSGGALYEQYF. The CDR3 nucleotides read TGTGCCAGCAGCTTGACTAGCGGGGGGGCTCTCTACGAGCAGTACTTC.